A selection of T cell receptor beta chains follows, all from one sample in a study of blood T cell repertoires in COVID-19. Assay used: immunoSEQ multiplex PCR; TCRdb lists only in-frame clones, some missing. The repertoire holds about 100,000 clones, roughly 80% seen once, with about 20% in the top ten. Sequencing was carried out using peripheral blood. The origin of the receptors is a man between 65 and 85 years old with active or convalescent COVID-19. CDR3s include the opening cysteine and the closing phenylalanine or tryptophan. The D gene is left open where the match is weak. For some rows the clone size is stated as once, few or many, or as a class when expanded; others skip it.

>TRBJ1-1|TRBV12-3/TRBV12-4|-|-
CASSRQQNTEAFF
TGTGCCAGCAGTCGACAGCAGAACACTGAAGCTTTCTTT
>TRBJ1-2|TRBV28|TRBD1|-
CASETGIGYGYTF
TGTGCCAGCGAGACAGGGATCGGCTATGGCTACACCTTC
>TRBJ2-2|TRBV18|TRBD2|-
CASSLLAVGMNTGELFF
TGTGCCAGCTCACTACTAGCGGTGGGGATGAACACCGGGGAGCTGTTTTTT
>TRBJ2-1|TRBV9|-|-
CASWAGTGSYNEQFF
TGTGCCAGCTGGGCCGGGACTGGCTCCTACAATGAGCAGTTCTTC
>TRBJ2-7|TRBV6-5|TRBD2|-
CASGDYRDYEQYF
TGTGCCAGTGGGGACTACCGAGACTACGAGCAGTACTTC
>TRBJ1-2|TRBV7-8|TRBD1|-
CASSLIGQGKGYGYTF
TGTGCCAGCAGCCTAATCGGACAGGGGAAAGGCTATGGCTACACCTTC
>TRBJ2-3|TRBV7-9|TRBD1|-
CASSRTGGSTDTQYF
TGTGCCAGCAGCCGGACAGGGGGGAGCACAGATACGCAGTATTTT
>TRBJ1-2|TRBV19|-|-
CASNDLRGPLVYGYTF
TGTGCCAGTAACGACCTGCGGGGGCCCCTTGTCTATGGCTACACCTTC
>TRBJ2-1|TRBV13|TRBD2|-
CASSLKAGGGIDEQFF
TGTGCCAGCAGCTTAAAGGCGGGAGGGGGCATCGATGAGCAGTTCTTC
>TRBJ1-2|TRBV6-5|-|-
CASKNSSHGYTF
TGTGCCAGCAAGAACTCATCACATGGCTACACCTTC
>TRBJ2-1|TRBV27|TRBD2|-
CASGTSANNEQFF
TGTGCCAGTGGGACTAGCGCCAACAATGAGCAGTTCTTC
>TRBJ2-3|TRBV4-1|TRBD2|once
CASSQETSGGIDTQYF
TGCGCCAGCAGCCAAGAAACTAGCGGGGGTATAGATACGCAGTATTTT
>TRBJ2-1|TRBV7-6|TRBD1|-
CASSPAQGAGYNEQFF
TGTGCCAGCAGCCCGGCTCAGGGGGCTGGCTACAATGAGCAGTTCTTC
>TRBJ1-1|TRBV28|TRBD1|-
CASSRQDRASEAFF
TGTGCCAGCAGTCGTCAGGACAGGGCGTCTGAAGCTTTCTTT
>TRBJ1-3|TRBV5-4|TRBD1|-
CASSSAGGYNTIYF
TGTGCCAGCAGTTCTGCAGGGGGCTACAACACCATATATTTT
>TRBJ1-1|TRBV10-3|-|once
CAISVRGNDNTEAFF
TGTGCCATCAGTGTTCGGGGGAACGACAACACTGAAGCTTTCTTT
>TRBJ1-2|TRBV10-3|TRBD1|-
CAISRPGGENVGYTF
TGTGCCATCAGTCGTCCAGGGGGCGAAAATGTTGGCTACACCTTC
>TRBJ1-2|TRBV27|TRBD1|-
CASSPRQGYGYTF
TGTGCCAGCAGCCCCAGACAGGGCTATGGCTACACCTTC
>TRBJ2-5|TRBV5-1|-|-
CASSLDLGYQETQYF
TGCGCCAGCAGCCTGGATCTCGGGTATCAAGAGACCCAGTACTTC
>TRBJ2-1|TRBV19|TRBD1|once
CASIRNLGQGLHEQFF
TGTGCCAGTATCCGCAACTTGGGACAGGGGCTCCATGAGCAGTTCTTC
>TRBJ1-2|TRBV6-5|-|-
CASSSPERTLNYGYTF
TGTGCCAGCAGTTCGCCGGAAAGGACACTTAACTATGGCTACACCTTC
>TRBJ2-5|TRBV2|TRBD1|-
CASGGDRGTETQYF
TGTGCCAGCGGGGGGGACAGGGGGACCGAGACCCAGTACTTC
>TRBJ1-5|TRBV7-9|-|-
CASSLGSGTFQPQHF
TGTGCCAGCAGCCTAGGTTCCGGGACATTTCAGCCCCAGCATTTT
>TRBJ1-5|TRBV7-8|-|-
CASSPEGYQPQHF
TGTGCCAGCAGCCCTGAGGGCTATCAGCCCCAGCATTTT
>TRBJ2-7|TRBV2|-|-
CASRGPGFEQYF
TGTGCCAGCAGGGGGCCAGGGTTCGAGCAGTACTTC
>TRBJ2-3|TRBV7-6|-|-
CASSPGLAGPTDTQYF
TGTGCCAGCAGCCCAGGCCTTGCGGGGCCCACAGATACGCAGTATTTT
>TRBJ2-7|TRBV10-2|-|-
CASSGPVRAIGRYEQYF
TGCGCCAGCAGTGGGCCTGTGCGGGCCATAGGGCGCTACGAGCAGTACTTC
>TRBJ2-7|TRBV20-1|-|-
CSARIGGEQYF
TGCAGTGCTAGAATAGGGGGTGAGCAGTACTTC
>TRBJ2-5|TRBV27|TRBD1|-
CASSLGTGGETQYF
TGTGCCAGCAGTTTAGGGACAGGGGGAGAGACCCAGTACTTC
>TRBJ2-2|TRBV2|TRBD2|-
CASSLAGVQELFF
TGTGCCAGCAGCCTAGCGGGAGTACAGGAGCTGTTTTTT
>TRBJ1-1|TRBV10-3|-|-
CAISGQLNTEAFF
TGTGCCATCAGCGGACAATTGAACACTGAAGCTTTCTTT
>TRBJ1-5|TRBV27|TRBD1|-
CASSNRGIRQPQHF
TGTGCCAGCAGTAACAGGGGAATCAGACAGCCCCAGCATTTT
>TRBJ1-4|TRBV9|TRBD1|-
CASSAQTGSNEKLFF
TGTGCCAGCAGCGCTCAGACAGGGTCTAATGAAAAACTGTTTTTT
>TRBJ1-2|TRBV20-1|TRBD1|-
CSVPDRNGYTF
TGCAGTGTCCCGGACAGGAATGGCTACACCTTC
>TRBJ2-7|TRBV3-1/TRBV3-2|-|-
CASSSQGREIHEQYF
TGTGCCAGCAGCTCCCAGGGGCGCGAAATCCACGAGCAGTACTTC
>TRBJ2-3|TRBV24-1|TRBD2|-
CATSGGTSGLSTDTQYF
TGTGCCACCAGTGGAGGTACTAGCGGGTTGAGCACAGATACGCAGTATTTT
>TRBJ2-7|TRBV28|-|-
CASRDTFYEQYF
TGTGCCAGCAGGGACACGTTCTACGAGCAGTACTTC
>TRBJ2-7|TRBV13|TRBD1|-
CASTSDRGVREQYF
TGTGCCAGCACCTCCGACAGGGGGGTTCGGGAGCAGTACTTC
>TRBJ1-2|TRBV3-1/TRBV3-2|-|-
CASSRGGPANYGYTF
TGTGCCAGCAGCCGCGGGGGACCGGCTAACTATGGCTACACCTTC
>TRBJ2-3|TRBV9|-|-
CASSVGGTHLTDTQYF
TGTGCCAGCAGCGTAGGGGGGACACACCTCACAGATACGCAGTATTTT
>TRBJ1-1|TRBV5-1|-|-
CASSLGSGTEAFF
TGCGCCAGCAGCTTGGGCAGCGGGACTGAAGCTTTCTTT
>TRBJ2-5|TRBV9|TRBD2|-
CASSVEMGLAGRETQYF
TGTGCCAGCAGCGTAGAAATGGGGCTAGCGGGACGAGAGACCCAGTACTTC
>TRBJ1-2|TRBV3-1/TRBV3-2|-|-
CASSQGGGAGGYTF
TGTGCCAGCAGCCAAGGGGGGGGCGCGGGTGGCTACACCTTC
>TRBJ2-2|TRBV6-5|-|-
CASNGGTNTGELFF
TGTGCCAGCAACGGGGGTACGAACACCGGGGAGCTGTTTTTT